This T cell receptor beta chain was documented in a study of cytomegalovirus exposure and HLA in healthy donors. Findings of the study overall: Among immune exposure information, only CMV serostatus was available.

The PCR used 60 Vbeta and 13 Jbeta primers. Using immunoSEQ multiplex PCR, the repertoire was profiled, and TCRdb retains in-frame clones only, with some absent. The sample comprises under 170,000 clones, more than 75% of which are singletons, and about 3.5% rests with the top ten. After removal of 7 bases from V and 5 bases from J, the junction contained 12 bases not matched to a gene. Germline V lookup: CDR1 SNHLY, CDR2 FYNNEI. This CDR3 has 16 residues. Details on this clone: Its target is unknown.

The origin of this receptor is a human donor in good health. V is TRBV2 and J is TRBJ1-4, with 8 bases aligning to TRBD1. The sequenced sample was PBMCs. The CDR3 DNA sequence: TGTGCCAGCATCGGACAGGGCACGGTGGGGAATGAAAAACTGTTTTTT. It encodes CASIGQGTVGNEKLFF.